This passage covers 10 T cell receptor beta chains from one sample sequenced in a study of blood T cell repertoires in COVID-19. Using immunoSEQ multiplex PCR, the repertoire was profiled, and TCRdb retains in-frame clones only, with some absent. In the table there are hundreds of thousands of clones, roughly nine tenths of which are singletons. Sequenced material: PBMCs or T cells enriched from blood (not recorded which). The source is a man between 25 and 39 years old who had recovered from COVID-19.

This chain joins TRBV3-1 (or the pseudogene TRBV3-2) and TRBJ2-7, with a weak D call TRBD1 (8 bases). V was pared by 1 base and J by 1 base, with 20 bases between. Germline values: CDR1 LGHDT, CDR2 YNNKEL (reference sequence). The length of the CDR3 is 18 residues. Written as DNA, the CDR3 is TGTGCCAGCAGCCAAGTCTCTTGGGGGGGACAGGCATCCTACGAGCAGTACTTC. Translation gives CASSQVSWGGQASYEQYF.

The rearrangement uses TRBV7-6 and TRBJ1-3; 10 bases are shared with TRBD1. The CDR3 spans 16 residues. J gave up 4 bases and V 0 bases, and 3 bases lay outside the gene matches. Germline loops: CDR1 SGHVS, CDR2 FNYEAQ. The CDR3 is CASSLAGTGVGNTIYF. CDR3 sequence (DNA): TGTGCCAGCAGCTTAGCCGGGACAGGGGTCGGAAACACCATATATTTT.

This rearrangement joins TRBV28 to TRBJ2-7, with 7 bases fitting TRBD1. The CDR3 has 15 amino acids. V gave up 2 bases and J gave up 6 bases; unmatched junction bases: 10. Germline V gene sequence: CDR1 MDHEN, CDR2 SYDVKM. CDR3 DNA: TGTGCCAGCAGTTTAACCGACAGGGATTCAGCCGAGCAGTACTTC. It is translated as CASSLTDRDSAEQYF.

This chain connects TRBV6-5 to TRBJ1-5; TRBD1 aligns across 7 bases. In germline, CDR1 is MNHEY, CDR2 SVGAGI. V lost 6 bases to trimming and J lost 3 bases; unmatched junction nucleotides: 8. CDR3 length: 15 amino acids. CDR3 sequence reads: CASSYGTVDNQPQHF. CDR3 bases: TGTGCCAGCAGCTACGGGACAGTAGACAATCAGCCCCAGCATTTT.

The gene calls are TRBV10-3 and TRBJ1-5; possible D gene TRBD1, 5 bases. Germline CDR1 ENHRY, CDR2 SYGVKD. The CDR3 is 13 amino acids. V was shortened by 9 bases and J by 8 bases, with 17 bases between the two germline ends. The CDR3 loop reads CAISGTMAEPQHF. The CDR3, as DNA: TGTGCCATTTCCGGGACTATGGCTGAGCCCCAGCATTTT.

A note on this clone: The sample holds other DNA sequences that translate to the same CDR3. J is TRBJ1-3 and V is TRBV30; D is unresolved. CDR1 and CDR2 from the germline V gene are GTSNPN and SVGIG (reference sequence). This CDR3 region has 13 residues. The V and J ends lost 1 base and 2 bases respectively, with 6 bases between them. CDR3 region: CAWSAGTGNTIYF. CDR3 DNA: TGTGCCTGGAGTGCCGGGACTGGAAACACCATATATTTT.

The chain joins TRBV28 to TRBJ2-6, with TRBD2 identical over 13 bases. The CDR3 totals 20 residues. Germline V lookup: CDR1 MDHEN, CDR2 SYDVKM. The ends lost 4 bases at V and 4 bases at J; junction bases unmatched: 13. The CDR3 protein is CASSSPLAGGPSGGANVLTF. The CDR3 nucleotides read TGTGCCAGCAGTTCCCCACTAGCGGGAGGGCCCTCGGGGGGGGCCAACGTCCTGACTTTC.

The chain uses TRBV28 and TRBJ1-6, with TRBD1 identical over 11 bases. The V and J ends lost 6 bases and 9 bases, in that order; junction bases with no gene match: 7. CDR1 and CDR2 (germline): MDHEN, SYDVKM. This CDR3 spans 15 amino acids. The DNA of the CDR3 is TGTGCCAGCAGATCCGGACAGGGGGCAGTTTCACCCCTCCACTTT. Translated, it gives CASRSGQGAVSPLHF.

The gene calls are TRBV7-3 and TRBJ2-7; tentatively, D is TRBD1 (5 bases). Trimming removed 2 bases at V and 2 bases at J, with 10 bases between. CDR1 and CDR2 (germline): SGHTA, FQGTGA. This CDR3 region has 14 residues. Here the CDR3 DNA reads TGTGCCAGCAGCTTACTGCAGGGTCCCTACGAGCAGTACTTC. Its translation is CASSLLQGPYEQYF.

The chain carries TRBV29-1 and TRBJ2-7; 7 bases match TRBD2. This CDR3 spans 13 amino acids. Per germline, CDR1 SQVTM and CDR2 ANQGSEA. V lost 6 bases, J lost 3 bases, and 8 bases stayed unmatched. The CDR3 spells CSVDETGGYEQYF. Here the CDR3 DNA reads TGCAGCGTGGACGAGACGGGAGGCTACGAGCAGTACTTC.